This T cell receptor (delta chain) was captured in a study of Vδ1+ human thymocytes. Study findings and constraints: Thymic TRG and TRD repertoires appeared highly polyclonal, with Gaussian CDR3 length distributions. Unexpected Vdelta2 sequences could cause misinterpretation of bulk repertoire data. Thymic delta-chain repertoires held roughly 18% Vdelta2 sequences and few Vdelta3, despite high sort purity.

The sorted cells were CD3+ Vdelta1+ Vdelta2- thymocytes from alphabeta-depleted thymus. Purity of the sorted Vdelta1+ thymocytes ranged from 98% to 99.6%. Extracted RNA was reverse transcribed into cDNA. The CDR3 regions were amplified by multiplex PCR from V-gene primers to a constant-region primer. TCRdb re-called clones from the multiplex PCR reads using CATT. Of 20,000 to 25,000 delta-chain clones detected, roughly 8% appear once; the ten largest clones hold about 0.9%. The CDR3 has 17 residues. Trimming pared 1 base from V and 2 bases from J, leaving 17 bases between. Germline V gene sequence: CDR1 TSWWSYY, CDR2 QGS. This clone was counted only a few times. Antigen specificity is unknown.

This sequence joins TRDV1 and TRDJ1, with D hard to call. The sequencing input was Vdelta1+ gamma-delta thymocytes from the thymus. Documented subset: FACS-sorted CD3+ TCRalphabeta- TCRVdelta1+ TCRVdelta2- thymocytes. This clonotype originated in a child younger than two who had congenital heart surgery. For the CDR3, the DNA is TGTGCTCTTGGGGAACCCTTATCACTAAAAGGAACCGATAAACTCATCTTT. Its protein is CALGEPLSLKGTDKLIF.